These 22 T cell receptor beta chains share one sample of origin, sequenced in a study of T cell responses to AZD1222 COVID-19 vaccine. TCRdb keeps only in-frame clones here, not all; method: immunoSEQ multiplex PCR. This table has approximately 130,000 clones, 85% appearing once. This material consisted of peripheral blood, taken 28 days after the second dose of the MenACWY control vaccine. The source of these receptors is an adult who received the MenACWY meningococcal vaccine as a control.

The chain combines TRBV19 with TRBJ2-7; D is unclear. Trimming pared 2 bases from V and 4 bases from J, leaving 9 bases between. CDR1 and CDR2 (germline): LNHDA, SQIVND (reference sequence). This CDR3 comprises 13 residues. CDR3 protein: CASSITTRYEQYF. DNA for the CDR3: TGTGCCAGTAGTATAACTACCCGATACGAGCAGTACTTC.

CDR3 in amino acids: CASSRPGQDRTTRNLGANVLTF. The CDR3 nucleotides read TGTGCCAGCAGCCGGCCGGGACAGGATCGAACGACTCGGAATCTCGGGGCCAACGTCCTGACTTTC. The rearrangement links TRBV27 to TRBJ2-6; 8 positions match TRBD1. The germline V gene has CDR1 MNHEY and CDR2 SMNVEV (reference sequence). This CDR3 is 22 amino acids long. V shed 6 bases and J 4 bases; nucleotides not matched to a gene: 26.

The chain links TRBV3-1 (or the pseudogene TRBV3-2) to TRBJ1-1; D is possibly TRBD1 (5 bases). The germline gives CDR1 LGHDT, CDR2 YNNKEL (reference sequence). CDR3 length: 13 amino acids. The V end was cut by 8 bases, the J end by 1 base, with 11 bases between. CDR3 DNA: TGTGCCAGCTGGGGGGAAACGAACACTGAAGCTTTCTTT. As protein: CASWGETNTEAFF.

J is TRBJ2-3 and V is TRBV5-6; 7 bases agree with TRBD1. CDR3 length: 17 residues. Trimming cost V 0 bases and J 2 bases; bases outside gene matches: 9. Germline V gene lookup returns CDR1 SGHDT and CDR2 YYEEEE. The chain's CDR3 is CASSLGDSRLPTDTQYF. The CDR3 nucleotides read TGTGCCAGCAGCTTGGGGGACAGCCGCCTACCCACAGATACGCAGTATTTT.

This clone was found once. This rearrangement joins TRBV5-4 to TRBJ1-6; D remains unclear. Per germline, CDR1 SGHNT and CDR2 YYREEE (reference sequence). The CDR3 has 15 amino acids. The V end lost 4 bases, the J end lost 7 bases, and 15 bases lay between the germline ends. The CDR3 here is CASSLTTGGNSPLHF. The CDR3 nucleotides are TGTGCCAGCAGCCTAACGACGGGAGGAAATTCACCCCTCCACTTT.

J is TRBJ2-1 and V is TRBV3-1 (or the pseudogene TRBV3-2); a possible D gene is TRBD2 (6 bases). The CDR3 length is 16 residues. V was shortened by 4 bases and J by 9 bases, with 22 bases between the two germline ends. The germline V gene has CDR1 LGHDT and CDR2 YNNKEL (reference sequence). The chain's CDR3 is CASSLQTSYVEGEQFF. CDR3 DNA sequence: TGTGCCAGCAGCCTACAGACTAGTTACGTTGAAGGTGAGCAGTTCTTC.

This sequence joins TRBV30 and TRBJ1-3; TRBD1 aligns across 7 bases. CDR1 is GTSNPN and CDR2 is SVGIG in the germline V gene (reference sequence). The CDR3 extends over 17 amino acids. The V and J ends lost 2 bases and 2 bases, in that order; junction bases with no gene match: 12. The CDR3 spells CAWSTTPRQGAGNTIYF. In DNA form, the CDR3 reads TGTGCCTGGAGTACCACCCCCCGACAGGGCGCTGGAAACACCATATATTTT.

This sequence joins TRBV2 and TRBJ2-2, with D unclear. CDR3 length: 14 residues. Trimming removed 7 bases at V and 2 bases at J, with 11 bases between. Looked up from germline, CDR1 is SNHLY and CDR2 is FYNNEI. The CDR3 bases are TGTGCCAGCACCCGGACGGACAACACCGGGGAGCTGTTTTTT. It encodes CASTRTDNTGELFF.

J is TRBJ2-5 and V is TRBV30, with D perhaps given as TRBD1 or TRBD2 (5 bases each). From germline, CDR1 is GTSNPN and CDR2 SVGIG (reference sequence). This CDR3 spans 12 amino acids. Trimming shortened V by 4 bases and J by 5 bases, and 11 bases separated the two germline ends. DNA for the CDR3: TGTGCCTGGAAGAGGGGCGGGGAGACCCAGTACTTC. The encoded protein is CAWKRGGETQYF. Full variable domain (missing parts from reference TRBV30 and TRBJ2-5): SQTIHQWPATLVQPVGSPLSLECTVEGTSNPNLYWYRQAAGRGLQLLFYSVGIGQISSEVPQNLSASRPQDRQFILSSKKLLLSDSGFYLCAWKRGGETQYFGPGTRLLVL.

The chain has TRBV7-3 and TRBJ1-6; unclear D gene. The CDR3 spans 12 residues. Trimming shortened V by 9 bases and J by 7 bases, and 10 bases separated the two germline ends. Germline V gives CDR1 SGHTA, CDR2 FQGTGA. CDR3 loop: CASGSGNSPLHF. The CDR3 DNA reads TGTGCCAGTGGTTCGGGGAATTCACCCCTCCACTTT.

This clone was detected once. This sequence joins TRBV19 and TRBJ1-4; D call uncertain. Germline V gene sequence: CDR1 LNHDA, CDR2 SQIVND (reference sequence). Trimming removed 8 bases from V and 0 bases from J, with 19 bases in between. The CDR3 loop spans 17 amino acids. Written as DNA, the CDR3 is TGTGCCAGTTCCCGATCGATCGGTTTTGCAACTAATGAAAAACTGTTTTTT. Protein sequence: CASSRSIGFATNEKLFF.

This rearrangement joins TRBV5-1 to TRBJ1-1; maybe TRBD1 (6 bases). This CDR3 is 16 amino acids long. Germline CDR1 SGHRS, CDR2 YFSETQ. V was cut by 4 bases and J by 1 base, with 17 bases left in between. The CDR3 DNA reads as TGCGCCAGCAGCCCGCTACCGGGACAAGGGAACACTGAAGCTTTCTTT. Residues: CASSPLPGQGNTEAFF.

The CDR3 nucleotides read TGTGCCAGCAGGGAATCAAGAGACCAGTACTTC. Translated: CASRESRDQYF. The J gene is TRBJ2-5, the V gene TRBV2, with no clear D. The V gene lost 6 bases and the J gene lost 10 bases, with 12 bases spanning the gap. There are 11 residues in the CDR3. Germline values: CDR1 SNHLY, CDR2 FYNNEI.

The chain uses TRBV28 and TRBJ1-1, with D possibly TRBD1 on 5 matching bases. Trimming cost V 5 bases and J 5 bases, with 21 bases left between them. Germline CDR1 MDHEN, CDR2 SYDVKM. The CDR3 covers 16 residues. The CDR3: CASSQPGAGQLTEAFF. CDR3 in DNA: TGTGCCAGCAGTCAGCCCGGCGCAGGGCAATTGACTGAAGCTTTCTTT.

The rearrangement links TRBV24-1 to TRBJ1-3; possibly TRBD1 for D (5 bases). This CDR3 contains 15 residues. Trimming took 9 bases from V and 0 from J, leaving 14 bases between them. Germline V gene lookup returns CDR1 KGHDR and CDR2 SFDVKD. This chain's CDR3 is CATSSPQDSGNTIYF. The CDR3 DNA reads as TGTGCCACCTCATCCCCACAGGACTCTGGAAACACCATATATTTT.

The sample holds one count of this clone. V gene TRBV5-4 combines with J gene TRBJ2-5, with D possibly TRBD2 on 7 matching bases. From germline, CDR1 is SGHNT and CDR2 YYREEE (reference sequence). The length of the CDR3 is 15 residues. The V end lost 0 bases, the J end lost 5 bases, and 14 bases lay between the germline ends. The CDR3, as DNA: TGTGCCAGCAGCTTGGCGACTAGGGGGGGGGAGACCCAGTACTTC. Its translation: CASSLATRGGETQYF.

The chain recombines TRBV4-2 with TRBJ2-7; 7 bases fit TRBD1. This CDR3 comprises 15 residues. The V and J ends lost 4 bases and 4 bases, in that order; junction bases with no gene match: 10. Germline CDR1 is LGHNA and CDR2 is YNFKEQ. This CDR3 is CASSPPGTALYEQYF. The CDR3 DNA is TGTGCCAGCAGCCCCCCCGGGACAGCCCTTTACGAGCAGTACTTC.

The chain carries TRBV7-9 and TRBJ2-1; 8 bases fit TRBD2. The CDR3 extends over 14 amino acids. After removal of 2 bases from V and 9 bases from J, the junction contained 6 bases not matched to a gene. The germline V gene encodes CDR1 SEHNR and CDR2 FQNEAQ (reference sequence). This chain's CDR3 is CASSLPGLGTEQFF. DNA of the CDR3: TGTGCCAGCAGCTTACCGGGACTAGGGACTGAGCAGTTCTTC.

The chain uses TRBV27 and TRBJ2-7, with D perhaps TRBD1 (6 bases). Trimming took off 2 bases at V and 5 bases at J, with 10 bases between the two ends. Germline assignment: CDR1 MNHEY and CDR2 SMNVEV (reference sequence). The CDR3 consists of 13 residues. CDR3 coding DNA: TGTGCCAGCAGTTTACTACAGGGCAACGAGCAGTACGTC. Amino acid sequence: CASSLLQGNEQYV.

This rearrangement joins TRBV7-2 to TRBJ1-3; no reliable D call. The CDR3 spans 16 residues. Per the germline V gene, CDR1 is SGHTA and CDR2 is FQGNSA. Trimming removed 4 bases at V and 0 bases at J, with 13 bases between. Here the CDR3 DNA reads TGTGCCAGCAGCTGGGCTTTCGGGCACTCTGGAAACACCATATATTTT. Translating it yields CASSWAFGHSGNTIYF.

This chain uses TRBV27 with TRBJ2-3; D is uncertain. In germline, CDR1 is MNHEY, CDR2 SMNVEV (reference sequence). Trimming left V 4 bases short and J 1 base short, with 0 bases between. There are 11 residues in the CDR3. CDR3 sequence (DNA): TGTGCCAGCAGTTGCACAGATACGCAGTATTTT. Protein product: CASSCTDTQYF.

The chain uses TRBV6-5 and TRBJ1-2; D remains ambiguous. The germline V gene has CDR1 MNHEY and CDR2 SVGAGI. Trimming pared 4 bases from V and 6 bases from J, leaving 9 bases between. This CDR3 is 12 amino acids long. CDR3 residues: CASSSLRDGYTF. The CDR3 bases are TGTGCCAGCAGTTCGTTAAGGGATGGCTACACCTTC.